This record looks at one T cell receptor beta chain sequence and its context. This specimen belongs to a study of blood T cell repertoires in COVID-19. Study-level information: PBMCs, B-cell-depleted T cells, or T cells were the source of the cDNA or gDNA that made up the material.

With V trimmed by 2 bases and J by 1 base, 3 bases remained unmatched. Germline V gene sequence: CDR1 MNHEY, CDR2 SMNVEV (reference sequence). This CDR3 region has 15 residues. Those who participated ranged in age from roughly 18 to 100 years and resided in about two dozen US areas. Measured with immunoSEQ multiplex PCR; TCRdb has only the in-frame clones, and not every one. In the table there are approximately 360,000 clones, roughly 88% of which are singletons. This chain joins TRBV27 and TRBJ2-7, with TRBD1 identical over 9 bases. The sample taken for sequencing was PBMCs or T cells enriched from blood (not recorded which). The clonotype originates from a woman in her twenties or thirties with acute COVID-19. The CDR3 protein is CASSLVGTGSYEQYF. CDR3 sequence (DNA): TGTGCCAGCAGTTTAGTCGGGACAGGGTCCTACGAGCAGTACTTC.